The clone carrying this T cell receptor (beta chain) was seen a handful of times. Its target is unknown. The germline V gene has CDR1 MDHEN and CDR2 SYDVKM. V lost 3 bases, J lost 4 bases, and 12 bases lay in between. This CDR3 comprises 15 residues. The data belong to a study of T cell repertoires in cytomegalovirus infection. Study information: Use of recently identified HLA-C-restricted and well-studied HLA-B-restricted CMV epitopes was part of the study.

From the reads, TCRdb called clonotypes with MiXCR, one entry per CDR3 protein. The sample yields roughly 310,000 distinct CDR3 sequences, almost 30% seen once. This TCR was sampled from a human donor in good health (CMV status not recorded). Some clones in this sample may be carry-over from other donors' samples. The specimen was cultured PBMCs, collected from culture after CMV antigen stimulation. This rearrangement joins TRBV28 to TRBJ2-2, with D maybe TRBD2 (5 bases). CDR3 sequence (DNA): TGTGCCAGCAGTTTTGTGCAGGACTTCACCGGGGAGCTGTTTTTT. It encodes CASSFVQDFTGELFF.